This is a list of T cell receptor beta chains from one sample in a study of Ad26.COV2.S vaccination and SARS-CoV-2 variants. Generated by immunoSEQ multiplex PCR, the TCRdb table keeps only in-frame clones and is missing some. The sample lists 510,000 or so clones; about 83% were seen once. The specimen was peripheral blood, collected in a trial of Ad26.COV2.S vaccine versus placebo. The receptor set was obtained from a person aged 18-60 years who received the Ad26.COV2.S COVID-19 vaccine or a placebo. CDR3s include the opening cysteine and the closing phenylalanine or tryptophan. D genes are given only for firm matches. A clone size is listed for some rows: how often the clone was seen (once, few, many), or a class if it is expanded.

V	J	size	D	DNA	CDR3
TRBV6-5	TRBJ1-6	-	-	TGTGCCAGCAGTTACGGGTATAATTCACCCCTCCACTTT	CASSYGYNSPLHF
TRBV27	TRBJ1-3	-	-	TGTGCCAGCAGACCGAACTCTGGAAACACCATATATTTT	CASRPNSGNTIYF
TRBV7-6	TRBJ2-2	-	TRBD2	TGTGCCAGCAGCCCCGGACTAGCGGGAGTGCCCGGGGAGCTGTTTTTT	CASSPGLAGVPGELFF
TRBV5-1	TRBJ1-1	-	-	TGCGCCAGCAACGTTGGGTCCAGGGACACTGAAGCTTTCTTT	CASNVGSRDTEAFF
TRBV7-8	TRBJ2-1	once	-	TGTGCCAGCAGGACCACTAGGGAAAACAACAATGAGCAGTTCTTC	CASRTTRENNNEQFF
TRBV5-4	TRBJ2-1	-	-	TGTGCCAGCAGCTTGGGGCCGGGAGTAAGCTACAATGAGCAGTTCTTC	CASSLGPGVSYNEQFF
TRBV19	TRBJ1-5	once	-	TGTGCCAGTAGTTCGAAGAAAAGGGGGTACGATCAGCCCCAGCATTTT	CASSSKKRGYDQPQHF
TRBV7-2	TRBJ2-2	-	TRBD1	TGTGCCAGCAGCCCATCGACAGGGCTAAACGGGGAGCTGTTTTTT	CASSPSTGLNGELFF
TRBV7-2	TRBJ2-3	-	-	TGTGCCAGCAGCCCCCTGGATGGGGTAGGGCAGTATTTT	CASSPLDGVGQYF
TRBV29-1	TRBJ1-1	-	TRBD1	TGCAGCGTGTCGACAGGGACTATGAACACTGAAGCTTTCTTT	CSVSTGTMNTEAFF
TRBV5-4	TRBJ2-1	-	-	TGTGCCAGCAGCGTTGGCGTGGAGGATGAGCAGTTCTTC	CASSVGVEDEQFF
TRBV5-1	TRBJ2-7	-	-	TGCGCCAGCAGCTTTGCCAGCACAGTGGGGCAGTACTTC	CASSFASTVGQYF
TRBV2	TRBJ2-5	once	-	TGTGCCAGCAGTGTAATGGGAACTCTCCAAGAGACCCAGTACTTC	CASSVMGTLQETQYF
TRBV5-1	TRBJ1-1	-	-	TGCGCCAGCAGCTTGGGGGGAGCGGGGAACACTGAAGCTTTCTTT	CASSLGGAGNTEAFF
TRBV19	TRBJ2-3	few	-	TGTGCCAGTAGTTCGAGCACAGGGACAGATACGCAGTATTTT	CASSSSTGTDTQYF
TRBV11-2	TRBJ2-3	-	-	TGTGCCAGCAGCCCCCCTCCCCCAGATACGCAGTATTTT	CASSPPPPDTQYF
TRBV6-2/TRBV6-3	TRBJ2-5	-	-	TGTGCCAGCAGTTATATCGTGGCGCGGGAGACCCAGTACTTC	CASSYIVARETQYF
TRBV29-1	TRBJ2-3	-	-	TGCAGCGCTCCAGGGTTCGCGAGTGGAGATACGCAGTATTTT	CSAPGFASGDTQYF
TRBV6-5	TRBJ2-7	-	-	TGTGCCAGCATCGTGAACTACGAGCAGTACTTC	CASIVNYEQYF
TRBV7-9	TRBJ1-1	-	TRBD1	TGTGCCAGCAGCTACGACAGGGCGAACACTGAAGCTTTCTTT	CASSYDRANTEAFF
TRBV28	TRBJ2-1	-	-	TGTGCCAGCAGTTTCTCGACCTACAATGAGCAGTTCTTC	CASSFSTYNEQFF
TRBV28	TRBJ2-7	-	-	TGTGCCAGCAGTTTGTCTGGCGGTACCTACGAGCAGTACTTC	CASSLSGGTYEQYF
TRBV7-6	TRBJ2-3	once	-	TGTGCCAGCAGCTTCCCAGATACGCAGTATTTT	CASSFPDTQYF
TRBV15	TRBJ2-2	-	TRBD2	TGTGCCACCAGCATCGGACTAGCCAGGGAGCTGTTTTTT	CATSIGLARELFF
TRBV18	TRBJ2-1	-	TRBD2	TGTGCCAGCTCACCTACTAGCGGGAGTAGCAATGAGCAGTTCTTC	CASSPTSGSSNEQFF
TRBV29-1	TRBJ2-1	once	-	TGCAGCGTCGAGGGGTTCGGGGTGGGCAATGAGCAGTTCTTC	CSVEGFGVGNEQFF
TRBV7-6	TRBJ2-7	few	TRBD2	TGTGCCAGCAGCTTCCGGACTAGCGGGAGTTACGAGCAGTACTTC	CASSFRTSGSYEQYF
TRBV5-1	TRBJ2-7	-	-	TGCGCCAGCAGCTCCGAGAGGTACGAGCAGTACTTC	CASSSERYEQYF
TRBV6-6	TRBJ2-7	-	TRBD1	TGTGCCAGCAGTTACTCGAGACAGGGAACGTCCGAGCAGTACTTC	CASSYSRQGTSEQYF
TRBV15	TRBJ2-7	few	-	TGTGCCACCAGCCCCGGCCCGGAAGGGTCCTACGAGCAGTACTTC	CATSPGPEGSYEQYF
TRBV6-5	TRBJ2-7	-	-	TGTGCCAGCAGTTCTACTAGTTACGAGCAGTACTTC	CASSSTSYEQYF
TRBV7-9	TRBJ2-1	once	TRBD2	TGTGCCAGCAGCTTAGTGTCTAGCGGAACCGATGAGCAGTTCTTC	CASSLVSSGTDEQFF
TRBV19	TRBJ2-3	-	TRBD2	TGTGCCAGTAGTGGGGGTCCAGCGGGATTTTTAGATACGCAGTATTTT	CASSGGPAGFLDTQYF
TRBV18	TRBJ1-1	-	-	TGTGCCAGCTCACCGGGGAGACAGAGGAGTACTGAAGCTTTCTTT	CASSPGRQRSTEAFF
TRBV10-3	TRBJ2-1	many	-	TGTGCCATCAGTGAGTCCCCCGCCGGCGCCAATGAGCAGTTCTTC	CAISESPAGANEQFF
TRBV5-5	TRBJ1-3	few	-	TGTGCCAGCAGCTTGCTGGGAGGGAAGGACACCATATATTTT	CASSLLGGKDTIYF
TRBV28	TRBJ1-5	few	TRBD1	TGTGCCAGCAGTTTGCGACAGGGGCCCCAGCATTTT	CASSLRQGPQHF
TRBV25-1	TRBJ2-5	-	TRBD1	TGTGCCAGCAGTGCGGCCGGGACAGCCCAAGAGACCCAGTACTTC	CASSAAGTAQETQYF
TRBV6-2/TRBV6-3	TRBJ1-1	-	-	TGTGCCAGCAGTTACGCCCCCGGGACATTTGAAGCTTTCTTT	CASSYAPGTFEAFF
TRBV2	TRBJ2-7	-	-	TGTGCCAGCAGTGAATTGGCCTACGAGCAGTACTTC	CASSELAYEQYF
TRBV28	TRBJ2-7	-	TRBD2	TGTGCCAGCAGCGCGACTGCGGGGGTAACATTGGGCTACGAGCAGTACTTC	CASSATAGVTLGYEQYF
TRBV12-3/TRBV12-4	TRBJ1-1	-	-	TGTGCCAGCTGTAGGGGGGTCGGAACTGAAGCTTTCTTT	CASCRGVGTEAFF
TRBV6-5	TRBJ2-2	-	-	TGTGCCAGCAGGGCAGTGGGGGGGAACACCGGGGAGCTGTTTTTT	CASRAVGGNTGELFF
TRBV30	TRBJ1-2	-	-	TGTGCCTGGAGCCCACCGGGAATATTAAATGGCTACACCTTC	CAWSPPGILNGYTF
TRBV5-4	TRBJ2-3	once	-	TGTGCCAGCAGCTTGGACCAGGGGTGGGGAGATACGCAGTATTTT	CASSLDQGWGDTQYF
TRBV30	TRBJ1-4	-	TRBD1	TGTGCCTGGGCGGGACAGCGTAATGAAAAACTGTTTTTT	CAWAGQRNEKLFF
TRBV9	TRBJ2-1	once	-	TGTGCCAGCAGCGTAGGAGGTGGGGATGAGCAGTTCTTC	CASSVGGGDEQFF
TRBV6-1	TRBJ1-3	-	-	TGTGCCAGCAGTGATGGGGGAGCAGGAAACACCATATATTTT	CASSDGGAGNTIYF
TRBV5-1	TRBJ2-5	-	TRBD1	TGCGCCAGCAGTCACCGGGACAGGGTTTCGGAGACCCAGTACTTC	CASSHRDRVSETQYF
TRBV4-3	TRBJ1-1	-	-	TGCGCCAGCAGCCAAGTTCCGGACACTGAAGCTTTCTTT	CASSQVPDTEAFF
TRBV28	TRBJ1-2	few	-	TGTGCCAGCAGAGAGAGGCAGCCCTATGGCTACACCTTC	CASRERQPYGYTF
TRBV6-6	TRBJ2-1	-	TRBD1	TGTGCCAGCAGTTCTGACAGGGGTAATGAGCAGTTCTTC	CASSSDRGNEQFF
TRBV4-1	TRBJ2-7	-	TRBD1	TGCGCCAGCAGCCAAGCTGGACAGGGATCGGGGGAGCAGTACTTC	CASSQAGQGSGEQYF
TRBV3-1/TRBV3-2	TRBJ1-6	-	-	TGTGCCAGCAGCCTGGAGGGCCCAAGAGGGTTTAGGACTTCACCCCTCCACTTT	CASSLEGPRGFRTSPLHF
TRBV5-1	TRBJ2-7	-	TRBD1	TGCGCCAGCAGCTCCACCACAGGGGGCAGGTACGAGCAGTACTTC	CASSSTTGGRYEQYF
TRBV7-2	TRBJ1-3	-	-	TGTGCCAGCAGCTTAGTTCGGGGGGTGGCCGGAAACACCATATATTTT	CASSLVRGVAGNTIYF
TRBV19	TRBJ2-3	-	-	TGTGCCAGTAGTATAGTCCAGGGCCCGCAGTATTTT	CASSIVQGPQYF
TRBV5-4	TRBJ2-1	-	-	TGTGCCAGCAGCCCCCCCCGCCGCGGTGAGCAGTTCTTC	CASSPPRRGEQFF